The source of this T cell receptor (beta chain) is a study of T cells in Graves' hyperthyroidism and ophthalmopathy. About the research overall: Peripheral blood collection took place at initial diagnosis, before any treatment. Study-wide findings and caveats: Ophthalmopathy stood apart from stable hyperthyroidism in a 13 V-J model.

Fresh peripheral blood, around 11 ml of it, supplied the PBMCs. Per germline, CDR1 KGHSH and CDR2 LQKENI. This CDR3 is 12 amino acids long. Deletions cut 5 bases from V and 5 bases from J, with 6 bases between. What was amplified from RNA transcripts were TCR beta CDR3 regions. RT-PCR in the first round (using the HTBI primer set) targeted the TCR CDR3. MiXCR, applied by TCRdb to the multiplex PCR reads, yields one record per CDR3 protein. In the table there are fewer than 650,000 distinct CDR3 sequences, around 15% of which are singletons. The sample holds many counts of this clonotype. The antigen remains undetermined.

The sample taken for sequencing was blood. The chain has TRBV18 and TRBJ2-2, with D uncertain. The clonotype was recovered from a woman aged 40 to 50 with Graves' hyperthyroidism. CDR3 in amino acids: CASSKGTGELFF. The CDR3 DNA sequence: TGTGCCAGCTCAAAAGGGACCGGGGAGCTGTTTTTT.